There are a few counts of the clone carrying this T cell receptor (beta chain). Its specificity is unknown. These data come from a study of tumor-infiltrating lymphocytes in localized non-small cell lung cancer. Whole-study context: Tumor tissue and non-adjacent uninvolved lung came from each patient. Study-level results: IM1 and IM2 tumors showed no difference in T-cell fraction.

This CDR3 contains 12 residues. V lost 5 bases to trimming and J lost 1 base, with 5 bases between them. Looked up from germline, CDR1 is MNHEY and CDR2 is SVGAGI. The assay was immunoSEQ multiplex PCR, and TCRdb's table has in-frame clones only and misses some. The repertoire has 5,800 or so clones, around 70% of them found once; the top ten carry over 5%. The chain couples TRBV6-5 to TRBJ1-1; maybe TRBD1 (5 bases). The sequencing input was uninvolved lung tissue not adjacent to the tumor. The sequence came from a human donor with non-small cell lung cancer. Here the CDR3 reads CASSGQNTEAFF. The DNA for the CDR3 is TGTGCCAGCAGTGGACAGAACACTGAAGCTTTCTTT.